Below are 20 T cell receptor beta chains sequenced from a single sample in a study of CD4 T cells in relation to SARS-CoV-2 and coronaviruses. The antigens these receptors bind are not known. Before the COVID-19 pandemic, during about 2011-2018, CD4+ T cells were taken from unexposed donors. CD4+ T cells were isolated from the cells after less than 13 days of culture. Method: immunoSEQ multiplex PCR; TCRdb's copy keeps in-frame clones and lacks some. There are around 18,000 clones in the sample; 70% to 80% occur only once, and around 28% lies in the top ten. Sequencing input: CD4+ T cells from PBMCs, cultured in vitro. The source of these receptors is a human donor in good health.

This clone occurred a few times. The CDR3 region has the DNA TGTGCCATCAGTGAGTCCGGGGGGTCTCTTCTACAATCTTTGTACCACAATGAGCAGTTCTTC. This codes for CAISESGGSLLQSLYHNEQFF. The gene calls are TRBV10-3 and TRBJ2-1, with TRBD2 matching over 7 bases. Trimming took 0 bases from V and 5 from J; bases not matched to a gene: 22. The CDR3 is 21 amino acids. Germline V gives CDR1 ENHRY, CDR2 SYGVKD.

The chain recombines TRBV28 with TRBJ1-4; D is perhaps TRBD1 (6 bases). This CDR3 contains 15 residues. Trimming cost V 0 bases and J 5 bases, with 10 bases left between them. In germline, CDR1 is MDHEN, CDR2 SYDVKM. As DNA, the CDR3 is TGTGCCAGCAGTTTATGGGGGGCTCAGAATGAAAAACTGTTTTTT. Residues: CASSLWGAQNEKLFF.

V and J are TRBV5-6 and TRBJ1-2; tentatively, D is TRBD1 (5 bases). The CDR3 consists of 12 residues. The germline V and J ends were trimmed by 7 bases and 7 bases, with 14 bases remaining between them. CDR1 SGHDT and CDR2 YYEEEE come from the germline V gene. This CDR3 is CASGLKGTGYTF. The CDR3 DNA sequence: TGTGCCAGCGGATTGAAGGGGACTGGCTACACCTTC. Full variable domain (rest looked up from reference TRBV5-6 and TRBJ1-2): DAGVTQSPTHLIKTRGQQVTLRCSPKSGHDTVSWYQQALGQGPQFIFQYYEEEERQRGNFPDRFSGHQFPNYSSELNVNALLLGDSALYLCASGLKGTGYTFGSGTRLTVV.

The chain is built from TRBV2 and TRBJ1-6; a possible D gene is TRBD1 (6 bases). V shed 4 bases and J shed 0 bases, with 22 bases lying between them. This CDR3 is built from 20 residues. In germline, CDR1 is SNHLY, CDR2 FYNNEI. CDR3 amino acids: CASSGTRTAFPSSYNSPLHF. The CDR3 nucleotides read TGTGCCAGCAGTGGGACTCGGACAGCGTTTCCTAGCTCCTATAATTCACCCCTCCACTTT.

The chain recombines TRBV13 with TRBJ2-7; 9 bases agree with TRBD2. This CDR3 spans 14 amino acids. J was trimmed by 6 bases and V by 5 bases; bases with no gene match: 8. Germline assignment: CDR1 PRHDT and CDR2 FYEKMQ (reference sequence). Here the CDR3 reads CASSVSGRIGEQYF. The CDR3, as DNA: TGTGCCAGCAGCGTTAGCGGGAGAATCGGCGAGCAGTACTTC.

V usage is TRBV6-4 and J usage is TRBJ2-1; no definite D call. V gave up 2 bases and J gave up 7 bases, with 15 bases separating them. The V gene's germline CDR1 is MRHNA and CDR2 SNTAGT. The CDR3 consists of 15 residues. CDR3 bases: TGTGCCAGCAGTGACGGAACTTTACCTGGGAATGAGCAGTTCTTC. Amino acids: CASSDGTLPGNEQFF.

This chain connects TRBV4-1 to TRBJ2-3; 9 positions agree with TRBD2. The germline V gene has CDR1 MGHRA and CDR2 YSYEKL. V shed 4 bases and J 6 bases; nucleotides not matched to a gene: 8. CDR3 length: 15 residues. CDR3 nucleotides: TGCGCCAGCAGCCCTAGGACTAGCGCCGGCGATACGCAGTATTTT. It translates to CASSPRTSAGDTQYF.

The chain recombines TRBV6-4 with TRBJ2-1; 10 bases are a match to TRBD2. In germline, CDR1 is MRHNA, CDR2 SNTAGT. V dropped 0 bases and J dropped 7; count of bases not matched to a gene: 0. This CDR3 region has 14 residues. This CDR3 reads CASSDSTSGNEQFF. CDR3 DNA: TGTGCCAGCAGTGACTCGACTAGCGGGAATGAGCAGTTCTTC.

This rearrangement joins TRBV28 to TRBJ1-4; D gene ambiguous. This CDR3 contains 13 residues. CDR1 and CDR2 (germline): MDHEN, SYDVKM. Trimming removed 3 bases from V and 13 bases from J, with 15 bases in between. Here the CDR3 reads CASSFGGKARLFF. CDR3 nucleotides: TGTGCCAGCAGTTTCGGCGGGAAGGCGCGACTGTTTTTT. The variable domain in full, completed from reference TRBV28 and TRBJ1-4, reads DVKVTQSSRYLVKRTGEKVFLECVQDMDHENMFWYRQDPGLGLRLIYFSYDVKMKEKGDIPEGYSVSREKKERFSLILESASTNQTSMYLCASSFGGKARLFFGSGTQLSVL.

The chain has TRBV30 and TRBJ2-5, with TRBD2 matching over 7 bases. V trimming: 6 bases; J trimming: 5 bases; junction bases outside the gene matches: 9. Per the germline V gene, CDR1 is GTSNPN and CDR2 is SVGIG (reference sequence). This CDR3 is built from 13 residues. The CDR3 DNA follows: TGTGCCTGCGGCGGGAGTGCTGTGGAGACCCAGTACTTC. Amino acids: CACGGSAVETQYF.

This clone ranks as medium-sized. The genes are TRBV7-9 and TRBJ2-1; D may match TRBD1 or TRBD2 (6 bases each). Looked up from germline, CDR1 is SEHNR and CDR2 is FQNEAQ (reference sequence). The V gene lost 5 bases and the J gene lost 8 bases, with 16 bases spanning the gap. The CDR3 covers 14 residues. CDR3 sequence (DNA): TGTGCCAGCAGCCCCGGGGGCGGGACGGATGAGCAGTTCTTC. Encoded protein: CASSPGGGTDEQFF. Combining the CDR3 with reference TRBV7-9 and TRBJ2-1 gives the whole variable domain DTGVSQNPRHKITKRGQNVTFRCDPISEHNRLYWYRQTLGQGPEFLTYFQNEAQLEKSRLLSDRFSAERPKGSFSTLEIQRTEQGDSAMYLCASSPGGGTDEQFFGPGTRLTVL.

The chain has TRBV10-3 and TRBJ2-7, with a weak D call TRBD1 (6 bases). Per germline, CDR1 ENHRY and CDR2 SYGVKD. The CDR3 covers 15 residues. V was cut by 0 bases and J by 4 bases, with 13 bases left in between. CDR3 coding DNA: TGTGCCATCAGTGAGTCAGGGGGTGGTGGGTACGAGCAGTACTTC. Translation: CAISESGGGGYEQYF.

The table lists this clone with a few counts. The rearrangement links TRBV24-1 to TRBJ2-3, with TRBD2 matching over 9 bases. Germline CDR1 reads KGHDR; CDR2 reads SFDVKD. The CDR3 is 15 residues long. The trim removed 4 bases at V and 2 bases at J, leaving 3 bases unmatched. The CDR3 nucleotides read TGTGCCACCAGTGAGCCGGGACTAGCCACAGATACGCAGTATTTT. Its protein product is CATSEPGLATDTQYF.

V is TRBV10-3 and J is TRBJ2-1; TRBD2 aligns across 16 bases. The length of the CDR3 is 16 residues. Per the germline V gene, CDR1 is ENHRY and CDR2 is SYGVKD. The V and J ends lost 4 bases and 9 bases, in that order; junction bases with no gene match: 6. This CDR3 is CAISAGGTSGRVEQFF. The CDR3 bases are TGTGCCATCAGTGCGGGAGGGACTAGCGGGAGGGTTGAGCAGTTCTTC.

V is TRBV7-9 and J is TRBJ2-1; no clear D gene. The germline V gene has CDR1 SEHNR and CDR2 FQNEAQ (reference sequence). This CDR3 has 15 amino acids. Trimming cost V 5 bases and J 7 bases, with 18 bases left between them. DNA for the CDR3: TGTGCCAGCAGCCCCCACGGCCCCTCGCTTAATGAGCAGTTCTTC. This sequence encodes CASSPHGPSLNEQFF.

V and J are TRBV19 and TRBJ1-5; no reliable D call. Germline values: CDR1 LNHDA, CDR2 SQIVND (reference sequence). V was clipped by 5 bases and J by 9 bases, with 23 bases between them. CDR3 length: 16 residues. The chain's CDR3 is CASSPDGNPAVAPQHF. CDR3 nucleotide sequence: TGTGCCAGTAGTCCCGACGGGAATCCAGCCGTGGCGCCCCAGCATTTT.

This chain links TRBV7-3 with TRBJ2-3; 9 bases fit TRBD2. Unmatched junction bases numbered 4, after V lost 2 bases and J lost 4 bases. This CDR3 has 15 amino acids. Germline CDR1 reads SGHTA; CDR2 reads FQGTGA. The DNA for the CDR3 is TGTGCCAGCAGCTTAGCGGGAGGGCCTCCAGATACGCAGTATTTT. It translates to CASSLAGGPPDTQYF. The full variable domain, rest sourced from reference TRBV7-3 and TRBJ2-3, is GAGVSQTPSNKVTEKGKYVELRCDPISGHTALYWYRQSLGQGPEFLIYFQGTGAADDSGLPNDRFFAVRPEGSVSTLKIQRTERGDSAVYLCASSLAGGPPDTQYFGPGTRLTVL.

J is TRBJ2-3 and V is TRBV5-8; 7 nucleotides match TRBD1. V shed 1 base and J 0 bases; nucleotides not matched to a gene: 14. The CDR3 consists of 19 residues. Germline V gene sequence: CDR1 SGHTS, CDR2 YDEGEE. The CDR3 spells CASSLPTGVWGHSTDTQYF. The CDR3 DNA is TGTGCCAGCAGCTTGCCTACAGGGGTTTGGGGTCATAGCACAGATACGCAGTATTTT.

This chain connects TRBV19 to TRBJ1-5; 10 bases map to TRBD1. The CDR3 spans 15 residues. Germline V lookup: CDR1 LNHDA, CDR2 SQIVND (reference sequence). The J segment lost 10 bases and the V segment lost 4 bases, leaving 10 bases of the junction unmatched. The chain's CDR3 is CASSRTGGTVYPQHF. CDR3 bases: TGTGCCAGTAGTAGGACAGGGGGGACAGTTTATCCCCAGCATTTT.

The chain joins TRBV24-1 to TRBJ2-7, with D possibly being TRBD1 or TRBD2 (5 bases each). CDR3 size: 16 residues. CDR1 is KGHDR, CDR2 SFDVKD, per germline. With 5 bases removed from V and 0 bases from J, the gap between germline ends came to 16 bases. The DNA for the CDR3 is TGTGCCACCAGTGTCCTCCGGGACGGGCTCTCCTACGAGCAGTACTTC. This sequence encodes CATSVLRDGLSYEQYF.